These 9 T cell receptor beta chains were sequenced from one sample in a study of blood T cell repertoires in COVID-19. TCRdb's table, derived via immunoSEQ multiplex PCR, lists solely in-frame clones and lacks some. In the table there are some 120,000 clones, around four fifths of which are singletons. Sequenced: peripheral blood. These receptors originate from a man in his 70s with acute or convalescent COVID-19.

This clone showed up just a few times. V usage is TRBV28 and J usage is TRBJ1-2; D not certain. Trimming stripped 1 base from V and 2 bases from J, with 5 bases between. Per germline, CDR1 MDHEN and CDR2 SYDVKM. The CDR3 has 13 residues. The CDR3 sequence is CASSLSQNYGYTF. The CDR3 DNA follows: TGTGCCAGCAGTTTATCGCAGAACTATGGCTACACCTTC.

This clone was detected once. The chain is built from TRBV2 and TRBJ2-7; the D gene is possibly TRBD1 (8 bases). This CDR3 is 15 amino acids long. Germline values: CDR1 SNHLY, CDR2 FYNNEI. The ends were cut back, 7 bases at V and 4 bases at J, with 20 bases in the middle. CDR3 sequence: CASNFKGQGGYEQYF. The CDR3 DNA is TGTGCCAGCAATTTCAAAGGACAGGGAGGGTACGAGCAGTACTTC.

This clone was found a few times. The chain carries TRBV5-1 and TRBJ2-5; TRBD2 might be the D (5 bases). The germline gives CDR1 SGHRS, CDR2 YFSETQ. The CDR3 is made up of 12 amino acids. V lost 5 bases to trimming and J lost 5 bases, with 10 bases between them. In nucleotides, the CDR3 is TGCGCCAGCAGGGCTAGCCATGAGACCCAGTACTTC. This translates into CASRASHETQYF.

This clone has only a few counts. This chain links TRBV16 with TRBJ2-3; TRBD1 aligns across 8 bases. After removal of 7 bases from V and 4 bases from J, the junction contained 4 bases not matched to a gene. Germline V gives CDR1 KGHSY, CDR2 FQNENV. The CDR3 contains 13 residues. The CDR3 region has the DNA TGTGCCAGCACCCGACAGGGGTCAGATACGCAGTATTTT. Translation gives CASTRQGSDTQYF.

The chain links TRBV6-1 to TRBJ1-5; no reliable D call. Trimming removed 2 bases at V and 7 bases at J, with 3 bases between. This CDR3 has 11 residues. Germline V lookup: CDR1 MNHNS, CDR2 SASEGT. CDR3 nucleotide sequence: TGTGCCAGCAGTGAACGGCAGCCCCAGCATTTT. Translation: CASSERQPQHF.

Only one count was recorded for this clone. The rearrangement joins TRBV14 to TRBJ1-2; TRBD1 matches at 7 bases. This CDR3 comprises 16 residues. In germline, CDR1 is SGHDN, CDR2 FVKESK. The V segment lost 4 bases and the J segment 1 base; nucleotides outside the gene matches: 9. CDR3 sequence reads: CASSRRPGQSNYGYTF. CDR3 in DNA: TGTGCCAGCAGCCGAAGACCGGGACAGAGTAACTATGGCTACACCTTC.

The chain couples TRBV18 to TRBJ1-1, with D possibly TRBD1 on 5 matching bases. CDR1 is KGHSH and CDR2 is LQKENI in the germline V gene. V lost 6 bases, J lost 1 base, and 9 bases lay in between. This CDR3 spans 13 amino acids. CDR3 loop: CASSIQENTEAFF. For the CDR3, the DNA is TGTGCCAGCTCTATACAGGAGAACACTGAAGCTTTCTTT.

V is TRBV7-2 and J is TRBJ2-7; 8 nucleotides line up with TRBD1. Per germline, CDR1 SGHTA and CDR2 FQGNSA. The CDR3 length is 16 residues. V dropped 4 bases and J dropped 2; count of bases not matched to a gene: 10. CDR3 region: CASSSLNRDRPYEQYF. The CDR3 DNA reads TGTGCCAGCAGCTCCTTAAACCGGGACAGGCCCTACGAGCAGTACTTC.

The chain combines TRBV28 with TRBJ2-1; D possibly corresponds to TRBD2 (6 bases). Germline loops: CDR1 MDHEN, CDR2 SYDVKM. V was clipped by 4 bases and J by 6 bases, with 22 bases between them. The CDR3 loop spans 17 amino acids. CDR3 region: CASSSGGSPSVFNEQFF. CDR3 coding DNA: TGTGCCAGCAGTTCCGGGGGTTCACCCTCGGTTTTCAATGAGCAGTTCTTC.